The source of this T cell receptor (beta chain) is a study of Graves' ophthalmopathy and Graves' hyperthyroidism. Germline-derived CDR1 and CDR2 are MNHNS and SASEGT. Trimming took off 7 bases at V and 8 bases at J, with 11 bases between the two ends. CDR3 length equals 12 residues. Beta-chain TCR CDR3 regions were amplified from RNA transcripts. The authors performed first-round RT-PCR with HTBI primers and then a second-round multiplex PCR. TCRdb itself ran the multiplex PCR reads through MiXCR, one entry per CDR3 protein. The data contain about 550,000 distinct CDR3 sequences, approximately 37% of them singletons.

The source of this sequence is an adult man with Graves' hyperthyroidism. The chain uses TRBV6-1 and TRBJ2-2; no reliable D call. Source material: peripheral blood or thyroid tissue (not recorded which). The CDR3 region is CASKPASGELFF. The CDR3 DNA reads as TGTGCCAGCAAACCAGCGTCAGGGGAGCTGTTTTTT.